Listed below are T cell receptor beta chains from one sample, sequenced in a study of cytomegalovirus exposure and HLA in healthy donors. Libraries were prepared by immunoSEQ multiplex PCR; TCRdb keeps only in-frame clonotypes and omits some of them. The table includes 100,000 to 150,000 clones, over 60% detected once. The source material was PBMCs. The receptors derive from a man aged 45-65 years in good health and CMV-seronegative. Each CDR3 is given without its conserved first and last residue.

v_gene | CDR3aa
TRBV6-1 | ASSDASPGF
TRBV29-1 | SATSQNTEAF
TRBV6-5 | ASSPGQGENTEAF
TRBV6-1 | ASSLNRESYEQY
TRBV7-2 | ASSLDIRGTQH
TRBV4-1 | ASSQSTGAWTEAF
TRBV2 | ASSVFRDRGYT
TRBV25-1 | ASSEEGIVSTMNTEAF
TRBV5-4 | ASSLRESGVGEQF
TRBV5-1 | ASSLTGNSNEKLF
TRBV5-1 | ASRYLANTGELF
TRBV19 | ASSIGQGTYNSPLH
TRBV19 | ASSMMASGGASGDTQY
TRBV5-1 | ASSPRAGDYGYT
TRBV5-1 | ASSTGLAEPVTDTQY
TRBV4-1 | ASSPTTRALSGNTIY
TRBV5-4 | ASSPPLAGDTGELF
TRBV5-6 | ASSKLDRGGVGQY
TRBV6-1 | ASKPDTGYDSPLH
TRBV19 | ASSSFREWGYT
TRBV7-3 | ASSPLAGGNEQF
TRBV19 | ASSISIAGGSTDTQY
TRBV7-2 | ASSLDRGPYGYT
TRBV5-5 | ASSEDGGSQPQH
TRBV11-2 | ASSPWGQTSTDTQY
TRBV5-1 | ASSLDGQGKNSPLH
TRBV19 | ASSLQGANTEAF
TRBV4-3 | ASSSQPVMNTEAF
TRBV6-1 | ACSRVPQETQY
TRBV7-9 | ASSSRGYGYT
TRBV5-8 | ASKPGTGPSSYNEQF
TRBV28 | ASSTTGDQPQH
TRBV7-8 | ASSFDPTGIYGYT
TRBV19 | ASSNLAGGGTEAF
TRBV27 | ASSFLRSTEAF
TRBV6-4 | ASSPGLASGGGAYNEQF
TRBV28 | ASSQFDRAHEQY
TRBV15 | ATRGASQETQY
TRBV5-5 | ASSLVSGSSYEQY
TRBV7-3 | ASSLGLASVGETQY
TRBV10-3 | AISGGQGSQPQH
TRBV9 | ASSPHREPTQETQY
TRBV5-1 | ASSLGQIASTDTQY
TRBV5-5 | ASSLAGVPDTQY
TRBV18 | ASSPVRERNTEAF
TRBV7-8 | ASSLGGGPYEQY
TRBV7-2 | ASRTGGNQPQH
TRBV9 | ASSFSGGALETQY
TRBV11-2 | ASSPLGVRGATDTQY
TRBV5-6 | ASSKPTGATYT
TRBV15 | ATSRDREASNYGYT
TRBV11-2 | ASSLVDRGGSPLH
TRBV5-1 | ASNKGPTNEKLF
TRBV30 | AGTDSSSNEKLF
TRBV7-9 | ASSPFGSGGRDEQY
TRBV6-6 | ASGIAGGESYEQY
TRBV11-3 | ASSPGREETQY
TRBV29-1 | SVEAVGYYGYT
TRBV7-2 | ASSFRDRISNEQF
TRBV11-2 | ASSPSTPGVRRTEAF